Each of the 32 T cell receptor beta chains below was sequenced from the same sample in a study of blood T cell repertoires in COVID-19. Here immunoSEQ multiplex PCR was the method, and the copy in TCRdb shows in-frame clones only, minus some. The table has about 430,000 clones, about 88% seen once. Sequenced input: PBMCs or T cells enriched from blood (not recorded which). These receptors were obtained from a young woman who had been exposed to COVID-19.

The gene calls are TRBV19 and TRBJ1-1; D remains ambiguous. This CDR3 contains 11 residues. The germline V gene has CDR1 LNHDA and CDR2 SQIVND (reference sequence). Trimming removed 6 bases from V and 7 bases from J, with 9 bases in between. In nucleotides, the CDR3 is TGTGCCAGTAGGAGACGGGGTGAAGCTTTCTTT. Protein: CASRRRGEAFF.

The chain couples TRBV11-3 to TRBJ2-1, with a tentative D call TRBD2 (6 bases). This CDR3 has 13 residues. With 1 base removed from V and 7 bases from J, the gap between germline ends came to 8 bases. Germline V lookup: CDR1 SGHNT, CDR2 YENEEA. The CDR3, as DNA: TGTGCCAGCAGCTTAGGCGGGGCAAATGAGCAGTTCTTC. It specifies CASSLGGANEQFF.

The V gene is TRBV7-2, the J gene TRBJ2-2; 10 nucleotides agree with TRBD2. Trimming cost V 5 bases and J 6 bases; bases outside gene matches: 9. CDR3 size: 16 residues. Germline V gene lookup returns CDR1 SGHTA and CDR2 FQGNSA. CDR3 bases: TGTGCCAGCAGCCCCTCTAGCGGGAGTTTCCCCGGGGAGCTGTTTTTT. It translates to CASSPSSGSFPGELFF.

The chain is built from TRBV29-1 and TRBJ1-1, with D perhaps matching TRBD1 (6 bases). CDR3 length: 14 residues. Germline-derived CDR1 and CDR2 are SQVTM and ANQGSEA. Between the trimmed V and J ends, which lost 3 bases and 0 bases, there was a span of 11 bases. CDR3 sequence: CSVDRGLMNTEAFF. Written as DNA, the CDR3 is TGCAGCGTTGACAGGGGCCTGATGAACACTGAAGCTTTCTTT.

On this clone: One junction end does not reproduce the germline sequence, and a read error may be involved. CDR3 nucleotide sequence: TGTGCCAGCAGTGCCCGGGATCCAATCTTC. Protein sequence: CASSARDPIF. The V and J genes are TRBV28 and TRBJ2-1; possible D gene TRBD2, 5 bases. The germline V gene has CDR1 MDHEN and CDR2 SYDVKM. The CDR3 runs to 10 residues. Variable domain in full (rest from reference TRBV28 and TRBJ2-1): DVKVTQSSRYLVKRTGEKVFLECVQDMDHENMFWYRQDPGLGLRLIYFSYDVKMKEKGDIPEGYSVSREKKERFSLILESASTNQTSMYLCASSARDPIFGPGTRLTVL.

This rearrangement joins TRBV28 to TRBJ1-4; 9 nucleotides match TRBD1. There are 15 residues in the CDR3. V was pared by 9 bases and J by 3 bases, with 8 bases of the junction left unmatched. From germline, CDR1 is MDHEN and CDR2 SYDVKM. The CDR3 bases are TGTGCCAGTACCGATTGGACAGGGGCTAATGAAAAACTGTTTTTT. Translating gives CASTDWTGANEKLFF.

CDR3 residues: CASSIAGGPGETQYF. As DNA, the CDR3 is TGTGCCAGTAGTATAGCGGGAGGACCCGGGGAGACCCAGTACTTC. The chain has TRBV19 and TRBJ2-5; 7 bases map to TRBD2. Germline-derived CDR1 and CDR2 are LNHDA and SQIVND (reference sequence). J was trimmed by 5 bases and V by 1 base; bases with no gene match: 7. The CDR3 is 15 residues long.

V is TRBV28 and J is TRBJ1-5, with D possibly being TRBD1 (6 bases). CDR1 is MDHEN, CDR2 SYDVKM, per germline. This CDR3 contains 15 residues. V lost 5 bases and J 0 bases, leaving 11 bases between the germline ends. The CDR3 region has the DNA TGTGCCAGCAGTAGGACAGCTTATAGCAATCAGCCCCAGCATTTT. Amino acids: CASSRTAYSNQPQHF.

V gene TRBV7-2 combines with J gene TRBJ2-7; D uncertain. CDR1 is SGHTA, CDR2 FQGNSA, per germline. With 1 base removed from V and 6 bases from J, the gap between germline ends came to 13 bases. The CDR3 consists of 14 residues. The CDR3 loop is CASSLEYSGPEQYF. Written as DNA, the CDR3 is TGTGCCAGCAGCTTAGAGTACTCCGGTCCCGAGCAGTACTTC.

The chain combines TRBV5-1 with TRBJ2-7; 11 bases are a match to TRBD2. This CDR3 comprises 17 residues. CDR1 and CDR2 from the germline V gene are SGHRS and YFSETQ. The V gene end was trimmed by 4 bases and the J gene end by 1 base; junction bases not matched to a gene: 10. The CDR3 sequence is CASSPAGTSGFSYEQYF. In nucleotides, the CDR3 is TGCGCCAGCAGCCCGGCGGGGACTAGCGGTTTTTCCTACGAGCAGTACTTC. The full variable domain, with the rest looked up from reference TRBV5-1 and TRBJ2-7, is KAGVTQTPRYLIKTRGQQVTLSCSPISGHRSVSWYQQTPGQGLQFLFEYFSETQRNKGNFPGRFSGRQFSNSRSEMNVSTLELGDSALYLCASSPAGTSGFSYEQYFGPGTRLTVT.

This chain joins TRBV7-2 and TRBJ2-3, with 8 positions matching TRBD1. Germline loops: CDR1 SGHTA, CDR2 FQGNSA. V lost 0 bases, J lost 7 bases, and 6 bases stayed unmatched. The CDR3 is 15 amino acids. The CDR3 bases are TGTGCCAGCAGCTTAGCCCAGGGGGCGGGAAATACGCAGTATTTT. As protein: CASSLAQGAGNTQYF.

V and J are TRBV9 and TRBJ2-3; D remains unclear. The CDR3 is 14 amino acids. CDR1 and CDR2 from the germline V gene are SGDLS and YYNGEE. V lost 3 bases and J 2 bases, leaving 10 bases between the germline ends. This CDR3 reads CASSERSYTDTQYF. The CDR3 coding sequence is TGTGCCAGCAGCGAGAGGAGTTACACAGATACGCAGTATTTT.

This rearrangement joins TRBV19 to TRBJ2-3; 7 bases are shared with TRBD2. Trimming cost V 2 bases and J 0 bases; bases outside gene matches: 2. This CDR3 comprises 15 residues. The V gene's germline CDR1 is LNHDA and CDR2 SQIVND (reference sequence). As DNA, the CDR3 is TGTGCCAGTAGTATATATAGCGGGAGCACAGATACGCAGTATTTT. It codes for CASSIYSGSTDTQYF.

V usage is TRBV5-1 and J usage is TRBJ2-1; tentative D call: TRBD1 (5 bases). Trimming stripped 0 bases from V and 5 bases from J, with 9 bases between. CDR1 is SGHRS and CDR2 is YFSETQ in the germline V gene. This CDR3 spans 14 amino acids. The chain's CDR3 is CASSLATGHNEQFF. The CDR3 DNA reads TGCGCCAGCAGCTTGGCCACAGGTCACAATGAGCAGTTCTTC.

The genes are TRBV5-1 and TRBJ2-7, with 9 positions matching TRBD2. The CDR3 is 15 amino acids. CDR1 and CDR2 (germline): SGHRS, YFSETQ. The trim removed 3 bases at V and 6 bases at J, leaving 10 bases unmatched. CDR3 in amino acids: CASSWDKAGGGEQYF. CDR3 in DNA: TGCGCCAGCAGCTGGGACAAAGCGGGAGGCGGCGAGCAGTACTTC.

The chain employs TRBV14 and TRBJ1-2; D remains ambiguous. V shed 0 bases and J shed 4 bases, with 9 bases lying between them. The V gene's germline CDR1 is SGHDN and CDR2 FVKESK. CDR3 length equals 14 residues. Here the CDR3 DNA reads TGTGCCAGCAGCCAAGAGGGAGGTACCTATGGCTACACCTTC. This sequence encodes CASSQEGGTYGYTF.

The chain uses TRBV5-4 and TRBJ2-5; TRBD1 matches at 7 bases. Germline V gene data show CDR1 as SGHNT and CDR2 as YYREEE (reference sequence). CDR3 length: 15 residues. The V segment lost 4 bases and the J segment 3 bases; nucleotides outside the gene matches: 9. The DNA for the CDR3 is TGTGCCAGCAGCGCCATGATGACAGGGAAAGAGACCCAGTACTTC. Translating it yields CASSAMMTGKETQYF.

The chain uses TRBV2 and TRBJ2-1; TRBD2 matches 13 bases. Germline V lookup: CDR1 SNHLY, CDR2 FYNNEI. This CDR3 has 19 residues. J lost 4 bases, V lost 5 bases, and 14 bases had no gene match. The DNA for the CDR3 is TGTGCCAGCAGTACAGCCGGGACTAGCGGGAACCCTATTTACAATGAGCAGTTCTTC. As protein: CASSTAGTSGNPIYNEQFF.

This chain links TRBV6-6 with TRBJ1-2; 8 nucleotides match TRBD1. The CDR3 spans 15 residues. Trimming at V came to 5 bases and at J to 6 bases, leaving 11 bases not matched to a gene. Germline CDR1 and CDR2: MNHNY and SVGAGI (reference sequence). The CDR3 region has the DNA TGTGCCAGCAGTCCCACGACAGGGGCCTCGAATGGCTACACCTTC. Translated: CASSPTTGASNGYTF.

The V and J genes are TRBV5-1 and TRBJ1-4, with 9 nucleotides matching TRBD1. Germline CDR1 SGHRS, CDR2 YFSETQ. J lost 0 bases, V lost 3 bases, and 6 bases had no gene match. This CDR3 comprises 17 residues. The CDR3 coding sequence is TGCGCCAGCAGCTGGGGACAGGGCATTGCAACTAATGAAAAACTGTTTTTT. This translates into CASSWGQGIATNEKLFF.

This clone was counted only a few times. The V call is TRBV6-1, the J call TRBJ1-5, with TRBD1 matching 12 bases. The V segment lost 1 base and the J segment 7 bases; nucleotides outside the gene matches: 2. Germline V lookup: CDR1 MNHNS, CDR2 SASEGT. This CDR3 is built from 15 residues. Written as DNA, the CDR3 is TGTGCCAGCAGTGAAGGAGGGACAGGGGGCCAGCCCCAGCATTTT. Amino acid sequence: CASSEGGTGGQPQHF.

V usage is TRBV11-2 and J usage is TRBJ2-3; D might be TRBD2 (6 bases). The CDR3 extends over 15 amino acids. Germline V CDR1 and CDR2: SGHAT, FQNNGV. V was pared by 4 bases and J by 2 bases, with 13 bases between. CDR3 region: CASSSRRGHTDTQYF. Written as DNA, the CDR3 is TGTGCCAGCAGCTCCCGGAGGGGTCACACAGATACGCAGTATTTT. Drawing the rest from reference TRBV11-2 and TRBJ2-3, the complete variable domain is EAGVAQSPRYKIIEKRQSVAFWCNPISGHATLYWYQQILGQGPKLLIQFQNNGVVDDSQLPKDRFSAERLKGVDSTLKIQPAKLEDSAVYLCASSSRRGHTDTQYFGPGTRLTVL.

The chain is built from TRBV10-3 and TRBJ1-1, with D hard to call. The V gene lost 0 bases and the J gene lost 1 base, with 12 bases spanning the gap. Germline V gene lookup returns CDR1 ENHRY and CDR2 SYGVKD. The CDR3 sequence is 16 residues long. CDR3 DNA sequence: TGTGCCATCAGTGAGTCGATAGTCAAATCGAACACTGAAGCTTTCTTT. It specifies CAISESIVKSNTEAFF.

This clone was observed a single time. The chain couples TRBV18 to TRBJ1-1; 9 bases align to TRBD1. Per germline, CDR1 KGHSH and CDR2 LQKENI. V trimming: 4 bases; J trimming: 0 bases; junction bases outside the gene matches: 6. This CDR3 has 16 amino acids. CDR3 loop: CASSLGTGSLNTEAFF. The CDR3 DNA reads TGTGCCAGCTCACTCGGGACAGGGTCCCTGAACACTGAAGCTTTCTTT.

V and J are TRBV5-1 and TRBJ2-1, with TRBD1 matching over 10 bases. Germline trimming cut 2 bases from V and 6 bases from J; bases unmatched to any gene: 5. The CDR3 spans 15 residues. CDR1 is SGHRS, CDR2 YFSETQ, per germline. The CDR3 DNA follows: TGCGCCAGCAGCTTCGACAGGGGGCCAGGCAATGAGCAGTTCTTC. Protein sequence: CASSFDRGPGNEQFF.

This sequence joins TRBV7-3 and TRBJ2-6; D uncertain. V lost 4 bases, J lost 0 bases, and 4 bases lay in between. Germline V gene sequence: CDR1 SGHTA, CDR2 FQGTGA. This CDR3 contains 14 residues. The CDR3 coding sequence is TGTGCCAGCAGCTCCTCCTCTGGGGCCAACGTCCTGACTTTC. It specifies CASSSSSGANVLTF.

This clone has a handful of counts. The rearrangement links TRBV4-1 to TRBJ1-6, with D perhaps matching TRBD1 (6 bases). Germline V gene sequence: CDR1 MGHRA, CDR2 YSYEKL. The CDR3 is 15 amino acids. V lost 1 base and J 6 bases, leaving 10 bases between the germline ends. Written as DNA, the CDR3 is TGCGCCAGCAGCCAAGTTGGACAGTCTAATTCACCCCTCCACTTT. This translates into CASSQVGQSNSPLHF.

This sequence joins TRBV2 and TRBJ2-7; the D is unclear. V was cut by 3 bases and J by 2 bases, with 8 bases left in between. The CDR3 covers 13 residues. The germline CDR1 and CDR2 sequences are SNHLY and FYNNEI. The CDR3 DNA reads as TGTGCCAGCAGTGAGAGGCAGACCTACGAGCAGTACTTC. Translated, it gives CASSERQTYEQYF.

V usage is TRBV27 and J usage is TRBJ2-2, with D uncertain. CDR3 length equals 13 residues. Germline CDR1 and CDR2: MNHEY and SMNVEV (reference sequence). Trimming took off 7 bases at V and 1 base at J, with 7 bases between the two ends. The CDR3 reads CASNPRNTGELFF. The CDR3 DNA follows: TGTGCCAGCAACCCGAGGAACACCGGGGAGCTGTTTTTT.

V usage is TRBV15 and J usage is TRBJ2-7; the D gene is possibly TRBD1 (6 bases). The ends were cut back, 0 bases at V and 3 bases at J, with 15 bases in the middle. The CDR3 covers 16 residues. Germline CDR1 reads LNHNV; CDR2 reads YYDKDF (reference sequence). The CDR3 spells CATSRDLAGAFYEQYF. The CDR3 DNA is TGTGCCACCAGCAGAGATCTGGCAGGGGCGTTCTACGAGCAGTACTTC.

The chain has TRBV5-5 and TRBJ2-1, with D possibly being TRBD2 (6 bases). CDR1 is SGHKS, CDR2 YYEKEE, per germline (reference sequence). This CDR3 spans 13 amino acids. V lost 3 bases, J lost 6 bases, and 10 bases lay in between. The CDR3 nucleotides are TGTGCCAGCAGCTCCGGGAGTACCAATGAGCAGTTCTTC. Its translation: CASSSGSTNEQFF.

In its sample, this clone was seen a few times. V gene TRBV11-2 combines with J gene TRBJ1-1, with 9 bases identical to TRBD1. From germline, CDR1 is SGHAT and CDR2 FQNNGV. Trimming removed 8 bases from V and 7 bases from J; junction bases left unmatched: 11. The CDR3 runs to 14 residues. CDR3 DNA: TGTGCCAGCCGATCATTCGACAGGGGGGTTGAAGCTTTCTTT. Encoded protein: CASRSFDRGVEAFF.